A selection of T cell receptor beta chains follows, all from one sample in a study of PD-1 blockade in classical Hodgkin lymphoma. Some clones are missing from TCRdb's copy, which holds only in-frame ones; the method was immunoSEQ multiplex PCR. The data hold fewer than 45,000 clones, with around 78% observed a single time. The sample in question was peripheral blood mononuclear cells (PBMCs), obtained at baseline. These receptors were obtained from a human donor with classical Hodgkin lymphoma. The CDR3 runs from the conserved cysteine through the conserved F or W.

J | V | CDR3
TRBJ2-7 | TRBV19 | CASTPRAGDEQYF
TRBJ1-3 | TRBV2 | CASSTTQGPGNTIYF
TRBJ2-2 | TRBV7-7 | CASSPFSGSNTGELFF
TRBJ1-2 | TRBV5-1 | CASSPLGSGGKVLGYTF
TRBJ1-3 | TRBV19 | CASSIEGSPGNTIYF
TRBJ2-3 | TRBV19 | CASTGQGLTDTQYF
TRBJ1-1 | TRBV19 | CASSTGGVMNTEAFF
TRBJ2-7 | TRBV6-4 | CASPYVPF
TRBJ1-5 | TRBV6-6 | CASSTSGHHNQPQHF
TRBJ2-1 | TRBV7-3 | CASSSGLAANEQFF
TRBJ2-1 | TRBV18 | CASSPLNSDNEQFF
TRBJ2-3 | TRBV2 | CASRERLAGGVDTQYF
TRBJ2-1 | TRBV7-6 | CASSPHSGSNYNEQFF
TRBJ2-5 | TRBV7-2 | CASSWGGPQETQYF
TRBJ1-2 | TRBV28 | CAVHHIPNNYGYTF
TRBJ1-1 | TRBV25-1 | CASSESYGNTEAFF
TRBJ1-5 | TRBV2 | CASSPFPNQPQHF